This entry concerns a single T cell receptor (beta chain). A quantity of about 0.5 to 1 ug RNA underwent reverse transcription using random hexamers. TCRdb reanalysed the immunoSEQ multiplex PCR reads using MiXCR and keeps one entry per CDR3 protein. Among 190,000 or so distinct CDR3 sequences listed, around 95% were seen once. This record belongs to a study of CD8 T cells in Susac syndrome. The sequenced sample consisted of CD4+ T cells from PBMCs. This TCR was sampled from a human donor with multiple sclerosis.

CDR3 in amino acids: CSAPATGDNYGYTF. As DNA, the CDR3 is TGCAGCGCGCCCGCCACAGGGGATAACTATGGCTACACCTTC. The chain is built from TRBV29-1 and TRBJ1-2, with TRBD1 identical over 7 bases. Germline assignment: CDR1 SQVTM and CDR2 ANQGSEA. J lost 1 base, V lost 7 bases, and 9 bases had no gene match. The CDR3 spans 14 residues.